This T cell receptor beta chain was retrieved from a study of PD-1 blockade in classical Hodgkin lymphoma. Study-level background: Every 2 weeks, patients had 3 mg/kg nivolumab intravenously. Study results and limitations: While CD8+ TCR diversity did not rise significantly by C4D1, CD4+ TCR diversity did. Reports indicated that newly diagnosed patients had lower baseline TCR diversity than healthy donors did.

V lost 8 bases to trimming and J lost 3 bases, with 10 bases between them. From germline, CDR1 is MDHEN and CDR2 SYDVKM. This CDR3 comprises 13 residues. Comments on this clone: The antigen is undetermined.

Some clones are missing from TCRdb's copy, which holds only in-frame ones; the method was immunoSEQ multiplex PCR. The top ten clones hold approximately 5.4% of a sample with approximately 50,000 clones, more than 70% of them seen once. Every patient relapsed after autologous stem cell transplantation, and brentuximab vedotin exposure varied. The starting material was peripheral blood mononuclear cells (PBMCs), obtained before the second cycle of nivolumab. This TCR came from a human donor with classical Hodgkin lymphoma. V usage is TRBV28 and J usage is TRBJ2-2; TRBD1 might be the D (5 bases). CDR3 in amino acids: CASWRQHTGELFF. The CDR3 DNA reads TGTGCCAGCTGGCGACAGCACACCGGGGAGCTGTTTTTT.